These 16 T cell receptor beta chains were sequenced from one sample in a study of T-cell memory formation after mild COVID-19. A single record per CDR3 protein comes from TCRdb applying MiXCR to the 5' RACE reads. This sample carries under 300,000 distinct CDR3 sequences, roughly 16% of them seen once, and the ten largest clones take roughly a fifth. Material for sequencing was PBMCs or a T cell subset sorted from them (not recorded which). These receptors were collected from a man younger than 35 who had mild COVID-19 (a few samples of this study predate the infection). Cell type and time point are not known.

V usage is TRBV7-3 and J usage is TRBJ1-6, with TRBD1 matching over 7 bases. The J segment lost 12 bases and the V segment lost 3 bases, leaving 5 bases of the junction unmatched. The germline V gene has CDR1 SGHTA and CDR2 FQGTGA. This CDR3 spans 13 amino acids. CDR3 in amino acids: CASSFVAGGPLHF. CDR3 DNA sequence: TGTGCCAGCAGCTTTGTCGCAGGGGGACCCCTCCACTTT.

This clonotype was counted a few times. The V gene is TRBV7-9, the J gene TRBJ2-7; D uncertain. With 2 bases removed from V and 7 bases from J, the gap between germline ends came to 12 bases. CDR1 SEHNR and CDR2 FQNEAQ come from the germline V gene (reference sequence). The CDR3 is 13 residues long. The CDR3 region is CASSLNSLGEQYV. The CDR3, as DNA: TGTGCCAGCAGCTTAAACAGCCTGGGTGAGCAGTACGTC.

V usage is TRBV7-3 and J usage is TRBJ2-1; maybe TRBD2 (6 bases). With 8 bases removed from V and 6 bases from J, the gap between germline ends came to 14 bases. This CDR3 region has 13 residues. CDR1 and CDR2 (germline): SGHTA, FQGTGA. The CDR3 spells CASGERARNEQFF. CDR3 nucleotide sequence: TGTGCCAGCGGCGAGCGGGCACGCAATGAGCAGTTCTTC.

This rearrangement joins TRBV24-1 to TRBJ2-2; D ambiguous. The germline V and J ends were trimmed by 9 bases and 2 bases, with 9 bases remaining between them. There are 13 residues in the CDR3. Germline V gene lookup returns CDR1 KGHDR and CDR2 SFDVKD. The CDR3 protein is CATVSPNTGELFF. DNA of the CDR3: TGTGCCACCGTCTCGCCTAACACCGGGGAGCTGTTTTTT.

This clonotype was detected a few times. The chain couples TRBV5-1 to TRBJ2-5; D is uncertain. CDR3 length: 14 residues. V lost 4 bases and J 5 bases, leaving 15 bases between the germline ends. CDR1 and CDR2 (germline): SGHRS, YFSETQ. The CDR3 protein is CASSPRLAQETQYF. For the CDR3, the DNA is TGCGCCAGCAGCCCCCGACTGGCTCAGGAGACCCAGTACTTC.

This clonotype has only a few counts. The gene calls are TRBV5-1 and TRBJ2-3; 7 nucleotides line up with TRBD2. Germline V gene sequence: CDR1 SGHRS, CDR2 YFSETQ. CDR3 length equals 15 residues. V was clipped by 4 bases and J by 0 bases; unmatched bases: 5. The CDR3 region is CASSHGGSSTDTQYF. The DNA of the CDR3 is TGCGCCAGCAGCCACGGGGGGTCGAGCACAGATACGCAGTATTTT.

This clonotype was detected ten times or more. The chain joins TRBV7-2 to TRBJ2-1; 10 bases align to TRBD1. Germline V CDR1 and CDR2: SGHTA, FQGNSA. The V gene end was trimmed by 5 bases and the J gene end by 5 bases; junction bases not matched to a gene: 6. The CDR3 length is 15 residues. The CDR3 here is CASSRDRGSHNEQFF. CDR3 coding DNA: TGTGCCAGCAGCCGGGACAGGGGCTCACACAATGAGCAGTTCTTC.

This clonotype has only a few counts. Here the CDR3 reads CATSRDPSGQETQYF. The CDR3 DNA reads TGTGCCACCAGCAGAGACCCTAGCGGCCAAGAGACCCAGTACTTC. The chain has TRBV15 and TRBJ2-5, with 7 bases fitting TRBD2. There are 15 residues in the CDR3. Germline V gives CDR1 LNHNV, CDR2 YYDKDF (reference sequence). With V trimmed by 0 bases and J by 1 base, 2 bases remained unmatched.

This clonotype was counted only a few times. The chain links TRBV23-1 to TRBJ2-3; the D gene is possibly TRBD1 (6 bases). TRBV23-1 is an open reading frame, and its role is uncertain. The V and J ends lost 0 bases and 5 bases respectively, with 6 bases between them. The CDR3 is made up of 13 amino acids. The CDR3 bases are TGCGCCAGCAGTCAATCAGGGGGAGATACGCAGTATTTT. Encoded protein: CASSQSGGDTQYF.

This clonotype was observed a few times. V gene TRBV7-8 combines with J gene TRBJ2-3; no clear D. The CDR3 consists of 14 residues. CDR1 and CDR2 from the germline V gene are SGHVS and FQNEAQ. Trimming cost V 2 bases and J 9 bases, with 15 bases left between them. The CDR3 region has the DNA TGTGCCAGCAGCTTAAACCCGACGACATCGACGCAGTATTTT. Translating it yields CASSLNPTTSTQYF. The full variable domain, rest sourced from reference TRBV7-8 and TRBJ2-3, is GAGVSQSPRYKVAKRGQDVALRCDPISGHVSLFWYQQALGQGPEFLTYFQNEAQLDKSGLPSDRFFAERPEGSVSTLKIQRTQQEDSAVYLCASSLNPTTSTQYFGPGTRLTVL.

Many counts were recorded for this clonotype. This rearrangement joins TRBV9 to TRBJ2-1; 9 bases align to TRBD2. This CDR3 contains 15 residues. Germline V lookup: CDR1 SGDLS, CDR2 YYNGEE. V dropped 4 bases and J dropped 4; count of bases not matched to a gene: 6. CDR3 region: CASSLTSGDYNEQFF. The CDR3 DNA sequence: TGTGCCAGCAGCCTGACTAGCGGTGATTACAATGAGCAGTTCTTC.

V is TRBV12-3 or TRBV12-4 and J is TRBJ1-5, with TRBD1 as a possible D gene (5 bases). The germline V and J ends were trimmed by 4 bases and 7 bases, with 17 bases remaining between them. The CDR3 consists of 15 residues. CDR3 sequence (DNA): TGTGCCAGCAGTTCCCGGGACCTATTCAGGCAGCCCCAGCATTTT. It codes for CASSSRDLFRQPQHF.

For the CDR3, the DNA is TGCGCCAGCAGCGATGTAAATTCAAATGAGCAGTTCTTC. This codes for CASSDVNSNEQFF. The chain recombines TRBV5-1 with TRBJ2-1; the D is unclear. This CDR3 has 13 residues. V was pared by 4 bases and J by 7 bases, with 12 bases between. CDR1 SGHRS and CDR2 YFSETQ come from the germline V gene. The whole variable domain, remainder taken from reference TRBV5-1 and TRBJ2-1, is KAGVTQTPRYLIKTRGQQVTLSCSPISGHRSVSWYQQTPGQGLQFLFEYFSETQRNKGNFPGRFSGRQFSNSRSEMNVSTLELGDSALYLCASSDVNSNEQFFGPGTRLTVL.

V gene TRBV11-2 combines with J gene TRBJ2-2, with TRBD1 matching over 8 bases. The CDR3 has 14 residues. V lost 3 bases to trimming and J lost 4 bases; unmatched junction nucleotides: 1. Germline values: CDR1 SGHAT, CDR2 FQNNGV. In nucleotides, the CDR3 is TGTGCCAGCAGCTTGCAGGGGGCCACCGGGGAGCTGTTTTTT. Its translation is CASSLQGATGELFF.

This clonotype was seen a handful of times. The chain carries TRBV4-3 and TRBJ2-5; D tentatively reads TRBD1 or TRBD2 (6 bases each). CDR3 size: 15 residues. CDR1 is LGHNA, CDR2 YSLEER, per germline. With 4 bases removed from V and 4 bases from J, the gap between germline ends came to 16 bases. The CDR3 DNA is TGCGCCAGCAGCCTGACAGGCGGGGTATTAGAGACCCAGTACTTC. Translation: CASSLTGGVLETQYF.

The CDR3 DNA sequence: TGTGCCAGCAGCCCGATGGCAGGGATCACCGGGGAGCTGTTTTTT. This encodes CASSPMAGITGELFF. V usage is TRBV7-9 and J usage is TRBJ2-2; a weak D match, TRBD1 (5 bases). V lost 5 bases and J lost 4, with 14 bases in between. Germline-derived CDR1 and CDR2 are SEHNR and FQNEAQ (reference sequence). There are 15 residues in the CDR3.